The T cell receptor beta chain under discussion was sequenced for a study of molecular identifiers for immune sequencing clone quantification. Each CDR3 protein gets one entry after TCRdb re-called the PCR reads with MiXCR. This sample yields approximately 550,000 distinct CDR3 sequences, of which about a fifth are seen a single time; around 0.86% belongs to the top ten. This clonotype was seen only a few times. After removal of 0 bases from V and 2 bases from J, the junction contained 4 bases not matched to a gene. This CDR3 spans 16 amino acids. CDR1 and CDR2 (germline): LGHNA, YSLEER. V is TRBV4-3 and J is TRBJ2-4; TRBD1 aligns across 7 bases. The sequenced material came from naive CD8+ T cells from blood, with Jurkat cell RNA spiked in. The subset here: FACS-sorted CD8+CD4-CCR7+CD45RA+ naive T cells. This sequence was found in a human donor in good health. Some libraries in this study had Jurkat cell RNA spiked in. CDR3 amino acids: CASSQDLGQPKNIQYF. DNA for the CDR3: TGCGCCAGCAGCCAAGATTTGGGACAGCCCAAAAACATTCAGTACTTC.